Below, 22 T cell receptor beta chains from the same sample are listed, as sequenced in a study of shared clonotypes between healthy human individuals. The repertoire was sequenced with immunoSEQ multiplex PCR; TCRdb's copy has only in-frame clones and lacks some. Counted here are a few million clones, 90% to 96% occurring once; the ten biggest clones make up roughly 0.13%. Sequenced sample: naive CD4+ T cells sorted from blood. The subset was: CD45RA+ positively selected. The receptors were gathered from a young man in good health.

V is TRBV7-9 and J is TRBJ2-1, with D possibly being TRBD1 (5 bases). The germline gives CDR1 SEHNR, CDR2 FQNEAQ (reference sequence). This CDR3 is built from 18 residues. V lost 1 base, J lost 3 bases, and 19 bases lay in between. This CDR3 is CASSLGLGALPDYNEQFF. CDR3 in DNA: TGTGCCAGCAGCTTAGGTCTAGGGGCTCTCCCCGACTACAATGAGCAGTTCTTC.

V gene TRBV6-6 combines with J gene TRBJ1-3; TRBD1 is a possible D gene (5 bases). This CDR3 has 11 amino acids. Germline values: CDR1 MNHNY, CDR2 SVGAGI (reference sequence). The ends were cut back, 8 bases at V and 9 bases at J, with 11 bases in the middle. The DNA of the CDR3 is TGTGCCAGCGGGACTGCGGGCACCATATATTTT. This gives the protein CASGTAGTIYF.

The J gene is TRBJ1-6, the V gene TRBV5-4; a weak D match, TRBD1 (5 bases). The CDR3 totals 15 residues. Germline V gene sequence: CDR1 SGHNT, CDR2 YYREEE (reference sequence). Trimming left V 0 bases short and J 10 bases short, with 14 bases between. The CDR3 region is CASSLAGSPSSPLHF. DNA for the CDR3: TGTGCCAGCAGCTTGGCAGGGAGCCCCTCATCACCCCTCCACTTT. Full variable domain (outside the CDR3, taken from reference TRBV5-4 and TRBJ1-6): ETGVTQSPTHLIKTRGQQVTLRCSSQSGHNTVSWYQQALGQGPQFIFQYYREEENGRGNFPPRFSGLQFPNYSSELNVNALELDDSALYLCASSLAGSPSSPLHFGNGTRLTVT.

The chain links TRBV25-1 to TRBJ1-1; no reliable D call. Trimming stripped 4 bases from V and 1 base from J, with 16 bases between. Germline-derived CDR1 and CDR2 are MGHDK and SYGVNS. The CDR3 is 16 residues long. The chain's CDR3 is CASSARPLGWNTEAFF. The DNA for the CDR3 is TGTGCCAGCAGTGCCCGACCCCTAGGGTGGAACACTGAAGCTTTCTTT.

The CDR3 DNA reads TGCGCCAGCAGCCAATCTTCTAGCGGAAGCTCCTACAATGAGCAGTTCTTC. It is translated as CASSQSSSGSSYNEQFF. The chain couples TRBV4-1 to TRBJ2-1, with 7 bases that match TRBD2. Germline loops: CDR1 MGHRA, CDR2 YSYEKL. V gave up 2 bases and J gave up 0 bases; unmatched junction bases: 7. The CDR3 loop spans 17 amino acids.

The chain carries TRBV6-5 and TRBJ2-1; 8 bases agree with TRBD1. Germline CDR1 and CDR2: MNHEY and SVGAGI. CDR3 size: 15 residues. V was clipped by 0 bases and J by 12 bases; unmatched bases: 10. The CDR3 spells CASSYSPDRAGGQFF. The CDR3, as DNA: TGTGCCAGCAGTTACTCCCCGGACAGGGCGGGTGGGCAGTTCTTC.

The chain employs TRBV21-1 and TRBJ2-5; the DNA was not compared with TRBD2, the D call given in the table. TRBV21-1 is listed as a pseudogene. The CDR3 covers 16 residues. The CDR3 here is CASSKSGVGGGETQYF. CDR3 bases: TGTGCCAGCAGCAAATCCGGGGTGGGGGGAGGAGAGACCCAGTACTTC.

The gene calls are TRBV6-5 and TRBJ1-1; perhaps TRBD1 as D (6 bases). Deletions cut 4 bases from V and 1 base from J, with 10 bases between. The CDR3 sequence is 14 residues long. The germline V gene has CDR1 MNHEY and CDR2 SVGAGI. As DNA, the CDR3 is TGTGCCAGCAGTTCCCCAGGGGAGAACACTGAAGCTTTCTTT. Protein: CASSSPGENTEAFF.

CDR3: CASSLSGAKNTEAFF. CDR3 bases: TGTGCCAGCAGCTTATCAGGGGCTAAGAACACTGAAGCTTTCTTT. V is TRBV7-9 and J is TRBJ1-1; tentatively, D is TRBD1 (6 bases). CDR1 and CDR2 (germline): SEHNR, FQNEAQ (reference sequence). The V end was cut by 2 bases, the J end by 1 base, with 11 bases between. This CDR3 has 15 amino acids.

The chain carries TRBV6-4 and TRBJ2-6; no clear D gene. The V and J ends lost 0 bases and 4 bases respectively, with 7 bases between them. Per germline, CDR1 MRHNA and CDR2 SNTAGT. CDR3 length equals 15 residues. This chain's CDR3 is CASSDSGSGANVLTF. DNA for the CDR3: TGTGCCAGCAGTGACTCAGGGTCAGGGGCCAACGTCCTGACTTTC.

This chain connects TRBV5-6 to TRBJ1-3; 7 bases match TRBD1. The CDR3 totals 16 residues. V lost 1 base and J lost 0; bases outside the gene matches: 4. Germline loops: CDR1 SGHDT, CDR2 YYEEEE. DNA of the CDR3: TGTGCCAGCAGCTTGCTAGGGACAGACTCTGGAAACACCATATATTTT. As protein: CASSLLGTDSGNTIYF.

J is TRBJ1-5 and V is TRBV5-6, with a weak D call TRBD1 (5 bases). V was clipped by 5 bases and J by 3 bases, with 21 bases between them. Germline CDR1 and CDR2: SGHDT and YYEEEE. CDR3 length equals 17 residues. CDR3 bases: TGTGCCAGCAGTTATTATACCGGGGCCGGGGACAATCAGCCCCAGCATTTT. It is translated as CASSYYTGAGDNQPQHF.

The rearrangement joins TRBV6-1 to TRBJ1-6, with D possibly TRBD1 on 5 matching bases. Germline CDR1 MNHNS, CDR2 SASEGT. This CDR3 is 16 amino acids long. Trimming removed 2 bases from V and 8 bases from J, with 16 bases in between. The CDR3 DNA follows: TGTGCCAGCAGTGAAACGGCCTTTATGGGGCATTCACCCCTCCACTTT. Translation: CASSETAFMGHSPLHF.

DNA of the CDR3: TGTGCCAGCAGCTTAGCTAGCGGGGCCGGGGAGCTGTTTTTT. It encodes CASSLASGAGELFF. The chain links TRBV11-2 to TRBJ2-2, with 9 bases lining up with TRBD2. Germline assignment: CDR1 SGHAT and CDR2 FQNNGV. Germline trimming cut 1 base from V and 6 bases from J; bases unmatched to any gene: 0. This CDR3 is 14 amino acids long. The entire variable domain, with the rest obtained from reference TRBV11-2 and TRBJ2-2, is as follows: EAGVAQSPRYKIIEKRQSVAFWCNPISGHATLYWYQQILGQGPKLLIQFQNNGVVDDSQLPKDRFSAERLKGVDSTLKIQPAKLEDSAVYLCASSLASGAGELFFGEGSRLTVL.

This clone has a single count. V gene TRBV30 combines with J gene TRBJ1-1; 9 nucleotides match TRBD1. CDR1 GTSNPN and CDR2 SVGIG come from the germline V gene (reference sequence). The CDR3 runs 13 residues. V lost 5 bases and J lost 5; bases outside the gene matches: 6. CDR3 nucleotides: TGTGCCTGGGGTTACAGGGGGCAAACTGAAGCTTTCTTT. It codes for CAWGYRGQTEAFF.

The rearrangement joins TRBV29-1 to TRBJ2-7, with 13 bases aligning to TRBD2. The CDR3 loop spans 16 amino acids. Looked up from germline, CDR1 is SQVTM and CDR2 is ANQGSEA. Unmatched junction bases numbered 8, after V lost 6 bases and J lost 0 bases. CDR3 nucleotide sequence: TGCAGCGTAAGAGGACTAGCGGGAGTGAACTCCTACGAGCAGTACTTC. Protein: CSVRGLAGVNSYEQYF.

This clone was seen a single time. CDR3: CASSSIAGGTDTQYF. CDR3 nucleotides: TGTGCCAGCAGCTCCATAGCGGGGGGCACAGATACGCAGTATTTT. The V and J genes are TRBV7-8 and TRBJ2-3; 9 bases align to TRBD2. The CDR3 extends over 15 amino acids. Losses at the gene ends were 4 bases for V and 1 base for J; bases not matched to a gene: 3. The V gene's germline CDR1 is SGHVS and CDR2 FQNEAQ.

The rearrangement joins TRBV5-1 to TRBJ1-1; 9 bases are shared with TRBD1. The CDR3 spans 16 residues. With 5 bases clipped from V and 1 base from J, the junction kept 9 bases outside the gene matches. Germline V gene data show CDR1 as SGHRS and CDR2 as YFSETQ. The CDR3 nucleotides read TGCGCCAGCAGTTCCGGGACAGGGTTGGGGAACACTGAAGCTTTCTTT. Protein: CASSSGTGLGNTEAFF.

The genes are TRBV25-1 and TRBJ2-7, with a possible D match to TRBD1 (6 bases). Germline lookup yields CDR1 MGHDK and CDR2 SYGVNS. The CDR3 covers 13 residues. The V and J ends lost 6 bases and 1 base respectively, with 10 bases between them. CDR3 nucleotide sequence: TGTGCCAGCAGGGACAGTGATTCCTACGAGCAGTACTTC. Its translation: CASRDSDSYEQYF.

This clone has a single count. The V call is TRBV6-5, the J call TRBJ2-5, with D possibly being TRBD2 (6 bases). V shed 4 bases and J shed 2 bases, with 8 bases lying between them. This CDR3 contains 13 residues. Germline CDR1 reads MNHEY; CDR2 reads SVGAGI. DNA of the CDR3: TGTGCCAGCAGTTTTCGGGGGCAAGAGACCCAGTACTTC. Translation: CASSFRGQETQYF.

A single count supports this clone. This chain links TRBV6-1 with TRBJ2-3; TRBD1 is a possible D gene (6 bases). Germline CDR1 is MNHNS and CDR2 is SASEGT. The V end was cut by 6 bases, the J end by 9 bases, with 13 bases between. This CDR3 is 12 amino acids long. CDR3 protein: CASRPGDVTQYF. The DNA for the CDR3 is TGTGCCAGCAGACCAGGGGATGTGACGCAGTATTTT.

The rearrangement uses TRBV10-3 and TRBJ1-2, with D maybe TRBD1 (5 bases). The CDR3 contains 13 residues. Deletions cut 7 bases from V and 2 bases from J, with 11 bases between. The germline gives CDR1 ENHRY, CDR2 SYGVKD. The CDR3 nucleotides read TGTGCCATCACCCGGGACGGCAACTATGGCTACACCTTC. Its translation is CAITRDGNYGYTF.